This is a list of T cell receptor beta chains from one sample in a study of blood T cell repertoires in COVID-19. Profiled with immunoSEQ multiplex PCR; TCRdb holds only in-frame clones, not every one. Found here are 200,000 or so clones, 70% to 85% of them singletons; the top ten hold 5.2%. The sample taken for sequencing was peripheral blood. The receptors shown here come from a woman aged 25 to 39 with acute or convalescent COVID-19. The CDR3 runs from the conserved cysteine through the conserved F or W. The order of the fields is V gene, J gene, clone size, D gene, CDR3 DNA, CDR3 protein. A D gene is named only where the DNA matches it firmly. Clone size is not always given. Where it is, it says once, few, many or a class for expanded clones.

v_gene: TRBV7-2; j_gene: TRBJ2-5; abundance: few; d_gene: -; CDR3nt: TGTGCCAGCAGCCCAATGACAGGCTTTGGTGAGACCCAGTACTTC; CDR3aa: CASSPMTGFGETQYF
v_gene: TRBV18; j_gene: TRBJ1-5; abundance: -; d_gene: TRBD1; CDR3nt: TGTGCCAGCTCACCAACCCGTCTGGACAGGGGGCTGCCCCAGCATTTT; CDR3aa: CASSPTRLDRGLPQHF
v_gene: TRBV7-3; j_gene: TRBJ1-2; abundance: -; d_gene: -; CDR3nt: TGTGCCAGCAGCTTAAGGGGCGGCTATGGCTACACCTTC; CDR3aa: CASSLRGGYGYTF
v_gene: TRBV10-3; j_gene: TRBJ1-2; abundance: few; d_gene: TRBD1; CDR3nt: TGTGCCATCAATCACCCCGGGGGGACAGGAGTTTTGAACTATGGCTACACCTTC; CDR3aa: CAINHPGGTGVLNYGYTF
v_gene: TRBV24-1; j_gene: TRBJ2-1; abundance: once; d_gene: TRBD2; CDR3nt: TGTGCCACCAGTACGACTAGCGGTAGAGGCAATGAGCAGTTCTTC; CDR3aa: CATSTTSGRGNEQFF
v_gene: TRBV29-1; j_gene: TRBJ1-5; abundance: -; d_gene: -; CDR3nt: TGCAGCGTTGGTTCATCCAATCAGCCCCAGCATTTT; CDR3aa: CSVGSSNQPQHF
v_gene: TRBV6-6; j_gene: TRBJ1-2; abundance: -; d_gene: TRBD1; CDR3nt: TGTGCCAGCAGTTCGACAGGGGGCTCCTATGGCTACACCTTC; CDR3aa: CASSSTGGSYGYTF
v_gene: TRBV4-2; j_gene: TRBJ1-4; abundance: -; d_gene: TRBD1; CDR3nt: TGTGCCAGCAGCCCACAACAGGGGAGTAATGAAAAACTGTTTTTT; CDR3aa: CASSPQQGSNEKLFF
v_gene: TRBV19; j_gene: TRBJ1-4; abundance: -; d_gene: -; CDR3nt: TGTGCCAGTAGTATGGCAGGGGCAACTAATGAAAAACTGTTTTTT; CDR3aa: CASSMAGATNEKLFF
v_gene: TRBV7-2; j_gene: TRBJ1-5; abundance: -; d_gene: TRBD1; CDR3nt: TGTGCCAGCACCTTTTTGACAGGGGATCAGCCCCAGCATTTT; CDR3aa: CASTFLTGDQPQHF
v_gene: TRBV2; j_gene: TRBJ1-3; abundance: -; d_gene: -; CDR3nt: TGTGCCAGCAGCTCAGGGGTTCCTACTGGAAACACCATATATTTT; CDR3aa: CASSSGVPTGNTIYF
v_gene: TRBV19; j_gene: TRBJ1-1; abundance: -; d_gene: -; CDR3nt: TGTGCCAGTAGTAGACCCGGGTCTGGGAACACTGAAGCTTTCTTT; CDR3aa: CASSRPGSGNTEAFF
v_gene: TRBV6-4; j_gene: TRBJ2-7; abundance: -; d_gene: -; CDR3nt: TGTGCCAGCAGTGACCCCGAGCCTTCGTACGAGCAGTACTTC; CDR3aa: CASSDPEPSYEQYF
v_gene: TRBV2; j_gene: TRBJ1-2; abundance: -; d_gene: -; CDR3nt: TGTGCCAGCAGTGAATGGGGCCAGACAGGAGGTCAAGGGGGCTACACCTTC; CDR3aa: CASSEWGQTGGQGGYTF
v_gene: TRBV6-5; j_gene: TRBJ2-5; abundance: once; d_gene: -; CDR3nt: TGTGCCAGCAGTTTCCTGACCGGGGGAGAGACCCAGTACTTC; CDR3aa: CASSFLTGGETQYF
v_gene: TRBV4-3; j_gene: TRBJ1-2; abundance: many; d_gene: -; CDR3nt: TGCGCCAGCAGCCAAGAAGCCCTCTATGGCTACACCTTC; CDR3aa: CASSQEALYGYTF
v_gene: TRBV6-5; j_gene: TRBJ1-6; abundance: -; d_gene: -; CDR3nt: TGTGCCAGCAGCGGAGGGAGCTCCTATAATTCACCCCTCCACTTT; CDR3aa: CASSGGSSYNSPLHF
v_gene: TRBV30; j_gene: TRBJ2-5; abundance: -; d_gene: -; CDR3nt: TGTGCCTGGACGGCGGGGGAGACCCAGTACTTC; CDR3aa: CAWTAGETQYF
v_gene: TRBV27; j_gene: TRBJ1-4; abundance: -; d_gene: -; CDR3nt: TGTGCCAGCCAACCCCCGGACAGACCGTTTAATGAAAAACTGTTTTTT; CDR3aa: CASQPPDRPFNEKLFF
v_gene: TRBV5-1; j_gene: TRBJ2-2; abundance: -; d_gene: TRBD1; CDR3nt: TGCGCCAGCAAGGGACAGGGGGTAACCGGGGAGCTGTTTTTT; CDR3aa: CASKGQGVTGELFF
v_gene: TRBV7-9; j_gene: TRBJ1-5; abundance: -; d_gene: TRBD1; CDR3nt: TGTGCCAGCAGCCCATCAACAGGGGTGAATCAGCCCCAGCATTTT; CDR3aa: CASSPSTGVNQPQHF
v_gene: TRBV28; j_gene: TRBJ1-5; abundance: -; d_gene: -; CDR3nt: TGTGCCAGCAGTTTATGGGGGGGGTTGGGAGGCAATCAGCCCCAGCATTTT; CDR3aa: CASSLWGGLGGNQPQHF
v_gene: TRBV5-5; j_gene: TRBJ1-3; abundance: -; d_gene: TRBD1; CDR3nt: TGTGCCAGCAGCTTGGGACAGGGCGGCTCTGGAAACACCATATATTTT; CDR3aa: CASSLGQGGSGNTIYF
v_gene: TRBV30; j_gene: TRBJ1-6; abundance: few; d_gene: -; CDR3nt: TGTGCCTGGACGACGAACAGGGCCTCACCCCTCCACTTT; CDR3aa: CAWTTNRASPLHF
v_gene: TRBV7-9; j_gene: TRBJ2-5; abundance: -; d_gene: -; CDR3nt: TGTGCCAGCAGCCCCCCCACACGGGGACTTCAAGAGACCCAGTACTTC; CDR3aa: CASSPPTRGLQETQYF
v_gene: TRBV27; j_gene: TRBJ1-5; abundance: -; d_gene: -; CDR3nt: TGTGCCAGCAGTGACAGGATGAGGCAGCCCCAGCATTTT; CDR3aa: CASSDRMRQPQHF
v_gene: TRBV28; j_gene: TRBJ2-3; abundance: -; d_gene: -; CDR3nt: TGTGCCAGCAGTTCCCGAGACAGCCCCACAGATACGCAGTATTTT; CDR3aa: CASSSRDSPTDTQYF
v_gene: TRBV21-1; j_gene: TRBJ1-4; abundance: -; d_gene: -; CDR3nt: TGTGCCAGCAGCAAAGCTCACGGCGACATTGAAAAACTGTTTTTT; CDR3aa: CASSKAHGDIEKLFF
v_gene: TRBV10-2; j_gene: TRBJ1-2; abundance: -; d_gene: TRBD1; CDR3nt: TGCGCCAGCAGTGGCTGGGGACAGACAAACTATGGCTACACCTTC; CDR3aa: CASSGWGQTNYGYTF
v_gene: TRBV7-2; j_gene: TRBJ2-2; abundance: -; d_gene: -; CDR3nt: TGTGCCAGCAGCTTAGGGCTAGTGACCGGGGAGCTGTTTTTT; CDR3aa: CASSLGLVTGELFF
v_gene: TRBV28; j_gene: TRBJ1-2; abundance: -; d_gene: TRBD1; CDR3nt: TGTGCCAGCAGTTTGAGACAGGGGAGCGGTGGCTACACCTTC; CDR3aa: CASSLRQGSGGYTF